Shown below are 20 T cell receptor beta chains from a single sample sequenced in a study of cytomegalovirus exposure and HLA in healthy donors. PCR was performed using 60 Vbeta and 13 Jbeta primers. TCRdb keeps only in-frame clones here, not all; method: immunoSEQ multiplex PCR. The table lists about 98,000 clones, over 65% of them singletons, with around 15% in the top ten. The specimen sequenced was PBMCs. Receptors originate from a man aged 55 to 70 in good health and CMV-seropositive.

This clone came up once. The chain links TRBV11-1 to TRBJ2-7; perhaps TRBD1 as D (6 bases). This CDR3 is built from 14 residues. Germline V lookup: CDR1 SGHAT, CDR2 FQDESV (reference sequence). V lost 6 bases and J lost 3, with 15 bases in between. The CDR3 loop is CASSPRGTFYEQYF. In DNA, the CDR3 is TGTGCCAGCAGTCCTAGGGGGACCTTCTACGAGCAGTACTTC.

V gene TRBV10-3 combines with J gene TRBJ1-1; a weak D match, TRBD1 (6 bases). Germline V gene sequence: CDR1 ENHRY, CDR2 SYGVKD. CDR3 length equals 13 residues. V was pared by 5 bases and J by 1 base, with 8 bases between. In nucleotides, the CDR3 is TGTGCCATCAGTAGACAGGAGAACACTGAAGCTTTCTTT. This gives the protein CAISRQENTEAFF.

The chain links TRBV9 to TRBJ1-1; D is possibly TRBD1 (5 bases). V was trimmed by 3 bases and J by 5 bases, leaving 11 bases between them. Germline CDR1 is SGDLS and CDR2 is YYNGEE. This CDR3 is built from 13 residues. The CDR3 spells CASSGLRGTEAFF. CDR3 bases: TGTGCCAGCAGCGGGCTAAGGGGAACTGAAGCTTTCTTT.

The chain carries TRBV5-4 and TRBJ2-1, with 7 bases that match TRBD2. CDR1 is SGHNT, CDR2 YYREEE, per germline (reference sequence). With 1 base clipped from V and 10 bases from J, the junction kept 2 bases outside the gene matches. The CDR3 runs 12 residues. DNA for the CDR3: TGTGCCAGCAGCTTGCCGGGGGGAGAGCAGTTCTTC. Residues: CASSLPGGEQFF.

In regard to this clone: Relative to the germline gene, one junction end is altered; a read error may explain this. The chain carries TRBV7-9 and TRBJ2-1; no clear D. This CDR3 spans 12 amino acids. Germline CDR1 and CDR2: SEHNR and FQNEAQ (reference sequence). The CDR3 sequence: CSSSSTANEQFF. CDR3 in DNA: TGTTCCAGCAGCTCAACAGCCAATGAGCAGTTCTTC. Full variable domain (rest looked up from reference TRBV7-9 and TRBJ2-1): DTGVSQNPRHKITKRGQNVTFRCDPISEHNRLYWYRQTLGQGPEFLTYFQNEAQLEKSRLLSDRFSAERPKGSFSTLEIQRTEQGDSAMYLCSSSSTANEQFFGPGTRLTVL.

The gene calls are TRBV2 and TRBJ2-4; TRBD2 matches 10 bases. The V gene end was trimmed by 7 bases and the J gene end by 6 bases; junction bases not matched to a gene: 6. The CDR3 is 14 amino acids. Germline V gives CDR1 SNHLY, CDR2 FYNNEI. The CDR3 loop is CASIFSSGGNIQYF. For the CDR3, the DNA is TGTGCCAGCATTTTCTCTAGCGGGGGAAACATTCAGTACTTC.

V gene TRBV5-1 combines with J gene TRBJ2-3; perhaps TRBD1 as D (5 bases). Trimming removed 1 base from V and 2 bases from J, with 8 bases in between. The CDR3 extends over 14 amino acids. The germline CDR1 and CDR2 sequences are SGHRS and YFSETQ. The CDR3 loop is CASSLRQLTDTQYF. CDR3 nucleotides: TGCGCCAGCAGCTTGAGACAGCTCACAGATACGCAGTATTTT.

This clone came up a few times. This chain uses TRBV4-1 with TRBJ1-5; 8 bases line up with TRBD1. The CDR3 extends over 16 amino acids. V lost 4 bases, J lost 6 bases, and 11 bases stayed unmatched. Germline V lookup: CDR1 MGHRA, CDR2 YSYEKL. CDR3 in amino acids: CASSLSMDRESQPQHF. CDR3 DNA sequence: TGCGCCAGCAGCCTATCCATGGACAGGGAAAGTCAGCCCCAGCATTTT.

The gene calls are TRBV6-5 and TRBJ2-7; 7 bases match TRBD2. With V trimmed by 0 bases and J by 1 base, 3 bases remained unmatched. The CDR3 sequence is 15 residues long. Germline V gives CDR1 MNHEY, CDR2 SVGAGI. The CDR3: CASSYSQGGSYEQYF. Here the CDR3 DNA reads TGTGCCAGCAGTTACTCGCAGGGAGGGTCCTACGAGCAGTACTTC.

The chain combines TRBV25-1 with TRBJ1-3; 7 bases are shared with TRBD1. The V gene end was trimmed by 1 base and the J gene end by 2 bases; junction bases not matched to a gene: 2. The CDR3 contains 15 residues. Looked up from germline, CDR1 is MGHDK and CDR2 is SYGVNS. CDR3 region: CASSEFDRAGNTIYF. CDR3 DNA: TGTGCCAGCAGTGAATTCGACAGGGCTGGAAACACCATATATTTT. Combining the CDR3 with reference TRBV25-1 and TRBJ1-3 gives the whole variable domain EADIYQTPRYLVIGTGKKITLECSQTMGHDKMYWYQQDPGMELHLIHYSYGVNSTEKGDLSSESTVSRIRTEHFPLTLESARPSHTSQYLCASSEFDRAGNTIYFGEGSWLTVV.

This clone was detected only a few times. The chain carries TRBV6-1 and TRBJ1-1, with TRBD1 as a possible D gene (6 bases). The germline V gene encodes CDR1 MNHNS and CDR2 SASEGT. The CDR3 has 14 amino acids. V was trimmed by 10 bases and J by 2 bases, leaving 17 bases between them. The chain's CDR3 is CATNKQGANTEAFF. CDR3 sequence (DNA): TGTGCCACCAACAAACAGGGAGCTAACACTGAAGCTTTCTTT.

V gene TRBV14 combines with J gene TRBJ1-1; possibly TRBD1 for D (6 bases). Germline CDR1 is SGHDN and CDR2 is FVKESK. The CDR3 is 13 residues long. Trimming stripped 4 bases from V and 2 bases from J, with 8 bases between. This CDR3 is CASSLDRNTEAFF. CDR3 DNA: TGTGCCAGCAGCCTGGACAGAAACACTGAAGCTTTCTTT.

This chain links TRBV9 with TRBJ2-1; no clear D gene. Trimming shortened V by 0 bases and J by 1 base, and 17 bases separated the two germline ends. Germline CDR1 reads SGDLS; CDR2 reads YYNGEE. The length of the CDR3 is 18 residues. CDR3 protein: CASSVEAPFDTSYNEQFF. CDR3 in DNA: TGTGCCAGCAGCGTAGAAGCTCCTTTTGACACATCCTACAATGAGCAGTTCTTC. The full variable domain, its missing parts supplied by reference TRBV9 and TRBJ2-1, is DSGVTQTPKHLITATGQRVTLRCSPRSGDLSVYWYQQSLDQGLQFLIQYYNGEERAKGNILERFSAQQFPDLHSELNLSSLELGDSALYFCASSVEAPFDTSYNEQFFGPGTRLTVL.

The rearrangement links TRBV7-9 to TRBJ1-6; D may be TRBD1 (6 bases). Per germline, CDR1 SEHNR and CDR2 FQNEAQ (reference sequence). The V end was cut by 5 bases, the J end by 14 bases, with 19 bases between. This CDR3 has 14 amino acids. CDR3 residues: CASSPQDSRSALHF. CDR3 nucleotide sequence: TGTGCCAGCAGCCCCCAGGACAGCCGGTCAGCCCTCCACTTT.

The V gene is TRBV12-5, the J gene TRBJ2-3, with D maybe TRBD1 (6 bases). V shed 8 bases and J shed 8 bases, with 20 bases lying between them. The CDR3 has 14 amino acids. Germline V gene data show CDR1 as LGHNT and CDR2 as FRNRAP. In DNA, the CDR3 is TGTGCTAGTTGCCGGGACATGCTCGGCGGTACGCAGTATTTT. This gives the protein CASCRDMLGGTQYF.

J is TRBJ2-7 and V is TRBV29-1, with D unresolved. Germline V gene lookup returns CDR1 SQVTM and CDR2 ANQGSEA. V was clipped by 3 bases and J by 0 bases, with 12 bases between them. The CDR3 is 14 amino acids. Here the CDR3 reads CSVESPPGSYEQYF. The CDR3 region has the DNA TGCAGCGTTGAGAGTCCCCCGGGCTCCTACGAGCAGTACTTC.

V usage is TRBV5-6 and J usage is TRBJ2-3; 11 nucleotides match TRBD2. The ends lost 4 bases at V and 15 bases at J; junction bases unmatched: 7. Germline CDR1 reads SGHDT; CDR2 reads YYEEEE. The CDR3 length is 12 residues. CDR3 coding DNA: TGTGCCAGCAGCGTTACTAGCGGGGGAGTATATTTT. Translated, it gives CASSVTSGGVYF.

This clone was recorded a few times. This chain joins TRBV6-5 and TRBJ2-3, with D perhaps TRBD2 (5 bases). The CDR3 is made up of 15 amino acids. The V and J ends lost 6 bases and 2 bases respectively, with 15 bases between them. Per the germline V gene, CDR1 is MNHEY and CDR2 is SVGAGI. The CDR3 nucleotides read TGTGCCAGCAGCTTCCCGCGGGCCATCACAGATACGCAGTATTTT. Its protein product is CASSFPRAITDTQYF.

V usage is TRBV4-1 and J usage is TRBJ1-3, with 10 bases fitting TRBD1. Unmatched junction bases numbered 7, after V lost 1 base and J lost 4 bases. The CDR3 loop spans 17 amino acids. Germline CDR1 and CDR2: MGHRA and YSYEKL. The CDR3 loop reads CASSQGPGQGFGNTIYF. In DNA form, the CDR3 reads TGCGCCAGCAGCCAAGGACCGGGACAGGGGTTCGGAAACACCATATATTTT.

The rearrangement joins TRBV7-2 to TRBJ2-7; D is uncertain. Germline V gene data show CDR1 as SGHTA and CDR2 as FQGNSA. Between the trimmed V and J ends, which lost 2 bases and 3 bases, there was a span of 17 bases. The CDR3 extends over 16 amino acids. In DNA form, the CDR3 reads TGTGCCAGCAGCTTACTCGCGACACATTTTTACTACGAGCAGTACTTC. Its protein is CASSLLATHFYYEQYF.